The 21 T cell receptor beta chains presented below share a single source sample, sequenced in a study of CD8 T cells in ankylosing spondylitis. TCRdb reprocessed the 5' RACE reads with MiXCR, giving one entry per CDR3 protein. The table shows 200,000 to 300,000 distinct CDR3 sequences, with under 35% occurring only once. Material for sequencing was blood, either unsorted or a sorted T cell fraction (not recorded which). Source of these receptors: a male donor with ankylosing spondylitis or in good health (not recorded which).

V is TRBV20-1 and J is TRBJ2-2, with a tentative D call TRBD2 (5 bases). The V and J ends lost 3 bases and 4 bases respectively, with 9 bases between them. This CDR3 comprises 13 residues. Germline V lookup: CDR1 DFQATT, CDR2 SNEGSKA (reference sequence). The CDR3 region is CSARSGITGELFF. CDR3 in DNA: TGCAGTGCTAGGTCGGGGATCACCGGGGAGCTGTTTTTT.

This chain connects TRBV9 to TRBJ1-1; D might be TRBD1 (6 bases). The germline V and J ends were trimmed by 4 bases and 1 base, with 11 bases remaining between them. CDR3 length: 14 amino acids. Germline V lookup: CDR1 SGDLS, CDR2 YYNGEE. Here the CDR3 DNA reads TGTGCCAGCAGCTCCCCGACAGGGAACACTGAAGCTTTCTTT. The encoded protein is CASSSPTGNTEAFF.

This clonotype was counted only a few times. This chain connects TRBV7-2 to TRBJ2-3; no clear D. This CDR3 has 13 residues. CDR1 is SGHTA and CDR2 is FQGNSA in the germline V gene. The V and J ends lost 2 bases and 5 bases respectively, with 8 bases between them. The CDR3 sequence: CASSLINEDTQYF. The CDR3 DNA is TGTGCCAGCAGCTTAATAAACGAAGATACGCAGTATTTT.

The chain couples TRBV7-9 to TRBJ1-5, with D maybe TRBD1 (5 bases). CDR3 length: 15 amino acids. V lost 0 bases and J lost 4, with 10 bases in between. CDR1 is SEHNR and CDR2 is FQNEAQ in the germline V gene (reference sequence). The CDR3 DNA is TGTGCCAGCAGCTTAGCGAGGAGGGGTAATCAGCCCCAGCATTTT. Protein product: CASSLARRGNQPQHF.

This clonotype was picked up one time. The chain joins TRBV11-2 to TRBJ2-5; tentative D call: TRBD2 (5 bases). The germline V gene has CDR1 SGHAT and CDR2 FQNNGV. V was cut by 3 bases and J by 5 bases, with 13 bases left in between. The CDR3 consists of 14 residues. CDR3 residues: CASSLAGSRETQYF. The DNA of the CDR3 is TGTGCCAGCAGCTTGGCTGGGAGTAGGGAGACCCAGTACTTC.

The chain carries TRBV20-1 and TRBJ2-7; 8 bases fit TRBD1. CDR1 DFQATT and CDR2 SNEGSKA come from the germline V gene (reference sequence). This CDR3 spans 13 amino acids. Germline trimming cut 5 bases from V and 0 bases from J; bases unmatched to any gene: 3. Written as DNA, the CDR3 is TGCAGTGCTGAGGACAGGGACTCCTACGAGCAGTACTTC. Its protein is CSAEDRDSYEQYF.

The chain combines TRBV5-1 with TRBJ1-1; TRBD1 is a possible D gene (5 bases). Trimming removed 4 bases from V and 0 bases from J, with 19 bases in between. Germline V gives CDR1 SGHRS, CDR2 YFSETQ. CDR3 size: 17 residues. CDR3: CASSQMGVLRMNTEAFF. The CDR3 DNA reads TGCGCCAGCAGCCAAATGGGGGTCCTACGTATGAACACTGAAGCTTTCTTT.

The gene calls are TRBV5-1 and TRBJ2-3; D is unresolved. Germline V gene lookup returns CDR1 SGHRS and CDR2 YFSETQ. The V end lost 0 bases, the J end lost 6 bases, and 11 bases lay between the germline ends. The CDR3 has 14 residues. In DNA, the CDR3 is TGCGCCAGCAGCTTGGGTGATACCTTCGATACGCAGTATTTT. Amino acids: CASSLGDTFDTQYF.

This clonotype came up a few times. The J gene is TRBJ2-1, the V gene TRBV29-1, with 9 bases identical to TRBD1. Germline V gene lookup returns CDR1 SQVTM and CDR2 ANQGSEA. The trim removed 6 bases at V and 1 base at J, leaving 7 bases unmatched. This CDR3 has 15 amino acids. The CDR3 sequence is CSVPHRGRSYNEQFF. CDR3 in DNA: TGCAGCGTACCTCACAGGGGGCGTTCCTACAATGAGCAGTTCTTC.

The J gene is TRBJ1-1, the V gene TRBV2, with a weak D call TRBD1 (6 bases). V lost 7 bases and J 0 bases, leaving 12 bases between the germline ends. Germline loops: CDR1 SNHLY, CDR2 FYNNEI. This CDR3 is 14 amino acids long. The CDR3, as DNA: TGTGCCAGCATGGGGACACTCATGAACACTGAAGCTTTCTTT. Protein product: CASMGTLMNTEAFF.

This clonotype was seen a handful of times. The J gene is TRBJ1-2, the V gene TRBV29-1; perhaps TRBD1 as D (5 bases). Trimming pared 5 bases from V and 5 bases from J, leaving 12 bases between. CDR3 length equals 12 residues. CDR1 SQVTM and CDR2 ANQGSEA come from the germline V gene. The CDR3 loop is CSVYDSLYGYTF. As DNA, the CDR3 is TGCAGCGTTTATGACAGCCTATATGGCTACACCTTC.

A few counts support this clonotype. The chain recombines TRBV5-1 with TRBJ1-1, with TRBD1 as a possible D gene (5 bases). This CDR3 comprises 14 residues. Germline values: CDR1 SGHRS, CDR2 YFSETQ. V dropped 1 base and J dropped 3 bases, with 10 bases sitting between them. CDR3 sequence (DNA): TGCGCCAGCAGCTTGAGGAGGGGAGACACTGAAGCTTTCTTT. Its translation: CASSLRRGDTEAFF.

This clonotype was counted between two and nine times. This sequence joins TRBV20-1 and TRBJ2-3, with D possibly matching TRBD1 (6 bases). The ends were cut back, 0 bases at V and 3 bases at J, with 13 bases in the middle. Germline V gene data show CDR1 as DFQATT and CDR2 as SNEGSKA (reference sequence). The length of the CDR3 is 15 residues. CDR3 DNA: TGCAGTGCTAGAGATCCAACAGGGAAGACAGATACGCAGTATTTT. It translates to CSARDPTGKTDTQYF.

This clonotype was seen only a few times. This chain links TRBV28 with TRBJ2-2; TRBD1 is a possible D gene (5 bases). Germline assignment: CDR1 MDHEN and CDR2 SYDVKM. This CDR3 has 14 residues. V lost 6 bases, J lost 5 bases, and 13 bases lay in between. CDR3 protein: CASSLRVNTGELFF. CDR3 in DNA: TGTGCCAGCAGCCTCAGGGTGAATACCGGGGAGCTGTTTTTT.

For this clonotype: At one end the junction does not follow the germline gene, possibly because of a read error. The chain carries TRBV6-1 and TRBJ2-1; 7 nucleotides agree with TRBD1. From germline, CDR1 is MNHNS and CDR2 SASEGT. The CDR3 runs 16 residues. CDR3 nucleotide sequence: TGTGCCAGCATGGGCTCCGGGACAGATTCCTACAATGACCAGTTCTTC. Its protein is CASMGSGTDSYNDQFF.

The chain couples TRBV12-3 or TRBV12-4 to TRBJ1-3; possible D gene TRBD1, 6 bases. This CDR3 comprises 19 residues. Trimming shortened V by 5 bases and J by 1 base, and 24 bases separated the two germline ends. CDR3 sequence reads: CASSNLGPAKGESGNTIYF. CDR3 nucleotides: TGTGCCAGCAGTAATCTAGGACCCGCAAAGGGGGAATCTGGAAACACCATATATTTT.

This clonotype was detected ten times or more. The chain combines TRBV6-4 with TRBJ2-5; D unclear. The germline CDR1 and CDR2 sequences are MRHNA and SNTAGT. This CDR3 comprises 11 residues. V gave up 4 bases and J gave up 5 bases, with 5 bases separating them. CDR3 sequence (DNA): TGTGCCAGCAGTGGTTCGGAGACCCAGTACTTC. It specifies CASSGSETQYF.

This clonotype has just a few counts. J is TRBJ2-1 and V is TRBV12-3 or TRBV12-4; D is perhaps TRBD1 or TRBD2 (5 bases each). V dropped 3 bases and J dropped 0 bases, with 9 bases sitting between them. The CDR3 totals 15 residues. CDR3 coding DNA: TGTGCCAGCAGTTTGGGGGTTAGCTCCTACAATGAGCAGTTCTTC. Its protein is CASSLGVSSYNEQFF.

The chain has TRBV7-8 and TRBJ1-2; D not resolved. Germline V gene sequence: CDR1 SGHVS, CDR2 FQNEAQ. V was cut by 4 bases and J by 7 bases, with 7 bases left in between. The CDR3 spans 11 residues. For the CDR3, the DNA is TGTGCCAGCAGCTCGGATATTGGCTACACCTTC. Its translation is CASSSDIGYTF. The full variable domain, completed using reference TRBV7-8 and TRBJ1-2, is GAGVSQSPRYKVAKRGQDVALRCDPISGHVSLFWYQQALGQGPEFLTYFQNEAQLDKSGLPSDRFFAERPEGSVSTLKIQRTQQEDSAVYLCASSSDIGYTFGSGTRLTVV.

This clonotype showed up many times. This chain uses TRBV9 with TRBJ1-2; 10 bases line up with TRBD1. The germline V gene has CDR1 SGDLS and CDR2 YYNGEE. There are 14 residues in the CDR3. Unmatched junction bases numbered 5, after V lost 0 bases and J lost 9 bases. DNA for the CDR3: TGTGCCAGCAGCGTAGCGGGACAGGGGACCAGCTACACCTTC. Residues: CASSVAGQGTSYTF.

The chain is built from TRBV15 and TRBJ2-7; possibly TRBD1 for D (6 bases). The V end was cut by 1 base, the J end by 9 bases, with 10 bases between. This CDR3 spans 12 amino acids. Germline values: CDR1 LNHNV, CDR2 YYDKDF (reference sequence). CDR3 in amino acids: CATSRGLRGQYF. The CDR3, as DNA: TGTGCCACCAGCAGAGGACTCAGGGGGCAGTACTTC. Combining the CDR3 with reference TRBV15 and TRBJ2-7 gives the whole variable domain DAMVIQNPRYQVTQFGKPVTLSCSQTLNHNVMYWYQQKSSQAPKLLFHYYDKDFNNEADTPDNFQSRRPNTSFCFLDIRSPGLGDTAMYLCATSRGLRGQYFGPGTRLTVT.